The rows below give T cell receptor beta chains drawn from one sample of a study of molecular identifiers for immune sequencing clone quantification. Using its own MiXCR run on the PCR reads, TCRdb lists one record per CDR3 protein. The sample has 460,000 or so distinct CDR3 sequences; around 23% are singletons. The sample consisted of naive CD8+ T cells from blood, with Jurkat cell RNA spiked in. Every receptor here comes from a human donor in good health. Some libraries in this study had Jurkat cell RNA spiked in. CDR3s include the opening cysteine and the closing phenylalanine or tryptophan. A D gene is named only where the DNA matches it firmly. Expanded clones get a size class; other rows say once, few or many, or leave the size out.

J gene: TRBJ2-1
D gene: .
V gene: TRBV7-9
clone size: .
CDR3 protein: CASVPPGYNEQLF
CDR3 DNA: TGTGCCAGCGTGCCTCCCGGTTACAATGAGCAGCTCTTC

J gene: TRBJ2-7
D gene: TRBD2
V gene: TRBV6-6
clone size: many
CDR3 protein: CASRSGTSGAYEQYF
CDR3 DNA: TGTGCCAGCAGATCCGGGACTAGCGGGGCGTACGAGCAGTACTTC

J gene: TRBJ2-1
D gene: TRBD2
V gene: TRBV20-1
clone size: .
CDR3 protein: CSAETSGSIPHNEQFF
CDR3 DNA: TGCAGTGCTGAGACTAGCGGGAGTATCCCCCACAATGAGCAGTTCTTC

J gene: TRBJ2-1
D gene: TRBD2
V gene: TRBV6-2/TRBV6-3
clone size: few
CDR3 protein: CASRTGLAGEYNEQFF
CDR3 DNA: TGTGCCAGCAGAACCGGACTAGCGGGGGAATACAATGAGCAGTTCTTC

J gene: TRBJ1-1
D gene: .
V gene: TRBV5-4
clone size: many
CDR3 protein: CASSSLPTDEAFF
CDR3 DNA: TGTGCCAGCAGCTCATTACCCACGGATGAAGCTTTCTTT

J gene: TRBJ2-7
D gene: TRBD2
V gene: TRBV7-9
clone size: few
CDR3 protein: CASSPPGTSSNEQYF
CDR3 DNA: TGTGCCAGCAGCCCGCCCGGGACTAGCAGTAACGAGCAGTACTTC

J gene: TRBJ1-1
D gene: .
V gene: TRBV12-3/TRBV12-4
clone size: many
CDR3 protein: CASSLSQTEAFF
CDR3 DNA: TGTGCCAGCAGCCTCAGTCAGACTGAAGCTTTCTTT

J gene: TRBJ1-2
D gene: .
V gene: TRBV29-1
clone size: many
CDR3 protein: CSVAGADYGYTF
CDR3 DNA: TGCAGCGTTGCGGGCGCGGACTATGGCTACACCTTC

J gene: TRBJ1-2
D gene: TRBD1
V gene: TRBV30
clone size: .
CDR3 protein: CTWSVLTGGDGYTF
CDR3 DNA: TGTACCTGGAGCGTTCTCACAGGGGGAGATGGCTACACCTTC

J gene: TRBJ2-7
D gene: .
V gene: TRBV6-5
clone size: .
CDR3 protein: CASSAGHEQYF
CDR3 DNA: TGTGCCAGCAGTGCGGGGCACGAGCAGTACTTC

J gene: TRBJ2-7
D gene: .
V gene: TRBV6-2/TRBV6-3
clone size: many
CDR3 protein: CASSYSYSGGEQYF
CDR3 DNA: TGTGCCAGCAGTTACTCGTACTCCGGGGGCGAGCAGTACTTC

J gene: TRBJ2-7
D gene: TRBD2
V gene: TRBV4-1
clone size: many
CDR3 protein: CASSRGTSDYEQYF
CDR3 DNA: TGCGCCAGCAGCCGAGGGACTAGCGACTACGAGCAGTACTTC

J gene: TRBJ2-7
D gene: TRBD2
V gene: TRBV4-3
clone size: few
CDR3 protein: CASSQDQVAGELDEQYF
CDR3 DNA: TGCGCCAGCAGCCAAGATCAAGTAGCGGGAGAACTTGACGAGCAGTACTTC

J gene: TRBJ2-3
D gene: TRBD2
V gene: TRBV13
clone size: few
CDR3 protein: CASSSSSGGPSTDTQYF
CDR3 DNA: TGTGCCAGCAGCTCATCTAGCGGGGGGCCTAGCACAGATACGCAGTATTTT

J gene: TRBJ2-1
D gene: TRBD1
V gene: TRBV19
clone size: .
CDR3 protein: CASSPTGNYNEQFF
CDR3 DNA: TGTGCCAGTAGCCCGACAGGGAACTACAATGAGCAGTTCTTC

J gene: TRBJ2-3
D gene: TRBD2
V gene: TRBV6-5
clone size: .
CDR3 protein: CASSPPGAGGFTDTQYF
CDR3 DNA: TGTGCCAGCAGTCCGCCGGGAGCGGGGGGATTCACAGATACGCAGTATTTT

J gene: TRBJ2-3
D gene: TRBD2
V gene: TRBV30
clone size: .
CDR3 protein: CARSASGGDTQYF
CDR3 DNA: TGTGCCAGGAGTGCCAGCGGGGGGGATACGCAGTATTTT

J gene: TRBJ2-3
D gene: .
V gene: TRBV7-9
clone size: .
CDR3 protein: CASSLVPVGGTDTQYF
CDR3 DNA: TGTGCCAGCAGCTTAGTCCCAGTGGGGGGCACAGATACGCAGTATTTT

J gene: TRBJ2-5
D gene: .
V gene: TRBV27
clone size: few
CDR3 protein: CASSFGGTRRETQYF
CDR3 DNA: TGTGCCAGCAGTTTCGGAGGGACCCGGCGGGAGACCCAGTACTTC

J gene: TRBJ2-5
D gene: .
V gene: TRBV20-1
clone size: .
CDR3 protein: CSGAYQETQYF
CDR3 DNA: TGCAGTGGGGCCTACCAAGAGACCCAGTACTTC

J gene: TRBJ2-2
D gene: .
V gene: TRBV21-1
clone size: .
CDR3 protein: CASIQPMNTGELFF
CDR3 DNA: TGTGCCAGCATACAACCGATGAACACCGGGGAGCTGTTTTTT

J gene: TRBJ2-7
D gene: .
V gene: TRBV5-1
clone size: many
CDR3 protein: CASSLVPSESYEQYF
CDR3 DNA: TGCGCCAGCAGCTTGGTTCCTAGCGAGTCCTACGAGCAGTACTTC

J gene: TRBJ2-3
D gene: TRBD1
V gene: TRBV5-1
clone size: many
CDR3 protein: CASSLWDRTDTQYF
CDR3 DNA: TGCGCCAGCAGCTTATGGGACAGAACAGATACGCAGTATTTT

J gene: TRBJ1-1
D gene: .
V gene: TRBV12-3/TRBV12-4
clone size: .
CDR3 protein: CASSSGWTEAFF
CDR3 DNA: TGTGCCAGCAGTTCAGGGTGGACTGAAGCTTTCTTT

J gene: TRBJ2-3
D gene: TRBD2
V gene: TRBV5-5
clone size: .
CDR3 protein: CASSLALAGWDTQYF
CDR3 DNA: TGTGCCAGCAGCTTGGCACTAGCGGGCTGGGATACGCAGTATTTT

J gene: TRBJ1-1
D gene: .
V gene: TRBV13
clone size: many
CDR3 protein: CASSSDSNTEAFF
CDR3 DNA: TGTGCCAGCAGCTCAGACAGTAACACTGAAGCTTTCTTT

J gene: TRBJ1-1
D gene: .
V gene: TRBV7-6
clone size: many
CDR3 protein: CASSGDTNTEAFF
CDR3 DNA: TGTGCCAGCAGCGGTGACACGAACACTGAAGCTTTCTTT

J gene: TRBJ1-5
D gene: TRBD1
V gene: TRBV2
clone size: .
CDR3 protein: CASSEGQNNQPQHF
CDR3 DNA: TGTGCCAGCAGTGAGGGACAGAACAATCAGCCCCAGCATTTT

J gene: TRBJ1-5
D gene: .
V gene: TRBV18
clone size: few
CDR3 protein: CASSTTDSNQPQHF
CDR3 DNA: TGTGCCAGCTCAACGACGGATAGCAATCAGCCCCAGCATTTT

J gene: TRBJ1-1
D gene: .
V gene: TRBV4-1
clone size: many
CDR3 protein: CASSQLTRTVNTEAFF
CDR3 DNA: TGCGCCAGCAGCCAACTCACCCGGACAGTGAACACTGAAGCTTTCTTT

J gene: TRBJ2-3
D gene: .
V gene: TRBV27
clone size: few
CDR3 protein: CASSFGTGMDTDTQYF
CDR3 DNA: TGTGCCAGCAGTTTCGGAACAGGGATGGACACAGATACGCAGTATTTT

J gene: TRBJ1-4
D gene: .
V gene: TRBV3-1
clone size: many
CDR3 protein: CASSQEDAVGRELFF
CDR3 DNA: TGTGCCAGCAGCCAAGAGGACGCGGTCGGTAGGGAACTGTTTTTT

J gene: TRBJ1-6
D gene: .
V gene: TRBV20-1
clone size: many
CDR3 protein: CSATSDRGNSPLHF
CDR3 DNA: TGCAGTGCCACCTCCGACCGAGGGAATTCACCCCTCCACTTT

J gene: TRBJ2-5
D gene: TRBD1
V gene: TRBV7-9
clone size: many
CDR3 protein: CASSSGTGEETQYF
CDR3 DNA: TGTGCCAGCAGCTCCGGGACAGGAGAAGAGACCCAGTACTTC

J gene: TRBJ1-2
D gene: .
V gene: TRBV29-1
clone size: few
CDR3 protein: CSVGHNYGYTF
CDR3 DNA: TGCAGCGTTGGCCATAACTATGGCTACACCTTC

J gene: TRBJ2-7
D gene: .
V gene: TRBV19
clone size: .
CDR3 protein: CASSITGSYEQYF
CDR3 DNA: TGTGCCAGTAGTATAACAGGATCCTACGAGCAGTACTTC

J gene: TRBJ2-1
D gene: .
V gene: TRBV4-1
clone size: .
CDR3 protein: CASGQVVRTGEQFF
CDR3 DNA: TGCGCCAGCGGCCAAGTCGTCCGGACGGGTGAGCAGTTCTTC

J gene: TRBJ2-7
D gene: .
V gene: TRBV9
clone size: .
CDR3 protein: CASSFGPESDYEQYF
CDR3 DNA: TGTGCCAGCAGCTTCGGACCAGAGTCGGACTACGAGCAGTACTTC

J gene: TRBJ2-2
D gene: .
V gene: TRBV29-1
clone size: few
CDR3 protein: CSHWDPDTGELFF
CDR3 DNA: TGCAGCCATTGGGACCCGGACACCGGGGAGCTGTTTTTT

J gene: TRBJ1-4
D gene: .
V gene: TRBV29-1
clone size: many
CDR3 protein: CSAIFPPANEKLFF
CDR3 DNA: TGCAGCGCCATCTTCCCACCGGCTAATGAAAAACTGTTTTTT

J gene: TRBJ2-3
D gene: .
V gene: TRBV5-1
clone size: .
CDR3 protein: CASSLAATDYTDTQYF
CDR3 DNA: TGCGCCAGCAGCTTGGCCGCGACAGATTACACAGATACGCAGTATTTT

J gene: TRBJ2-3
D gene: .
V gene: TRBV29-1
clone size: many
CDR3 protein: CSVRGGTKIGSQYF
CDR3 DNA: TGCAGCGTTCGTGGCGGAACGAAGATTGGCTCGCAGTATTTT

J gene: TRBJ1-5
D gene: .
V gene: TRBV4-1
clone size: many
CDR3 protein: CASSQVGYSNQPQHF
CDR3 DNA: TGCGCCAGCAGCCAAGTGGGGTATAGCAATCAGCCCCAGCATTTT

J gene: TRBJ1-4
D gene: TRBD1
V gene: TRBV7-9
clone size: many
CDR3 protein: CASSSGGGPNEKLFF
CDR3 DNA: TGTGCCAGCAGTAGTGGAGGGGGCCCGAATGAAAAACTGTTTTTT

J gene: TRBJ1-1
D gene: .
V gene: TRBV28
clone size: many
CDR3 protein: CASSFEGYTEAFF
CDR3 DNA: TGTGCCAGCAGTTTCGAGGGGTACACTGAAGCTTTCTTT

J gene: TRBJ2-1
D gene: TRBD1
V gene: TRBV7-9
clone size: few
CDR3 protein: CASSFPGQGYEQFF
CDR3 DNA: TGTGCCAGCAGCTTCCCGGGACAGGGATACGAGCAGTTCTTC

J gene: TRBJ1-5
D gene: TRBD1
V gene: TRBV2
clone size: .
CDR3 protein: CASRTGEGGQPQHF
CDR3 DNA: TGTGCCAGCAGAACAGGGGAAGGCGGTCAGCCCCAGCATTTT

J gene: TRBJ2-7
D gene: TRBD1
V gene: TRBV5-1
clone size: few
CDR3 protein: CASSFRDRDYEQYF
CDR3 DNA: TGCGCCAGCAGCTTCCGGGACAGAGATTACGAGCAGTACTTC

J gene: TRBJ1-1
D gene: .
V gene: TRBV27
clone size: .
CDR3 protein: CASSGPDRQNTEAFF
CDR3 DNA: TGTGCCAGCAGTGGGCCGGACAGACAGAACACTGAAGCTTTCTTT

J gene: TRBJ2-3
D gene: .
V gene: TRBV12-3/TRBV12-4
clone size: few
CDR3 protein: CASSLGAYTDTQYF
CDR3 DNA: TGTGCCAGCAGTTTAGGTGCTTACACAGATACGCAGTATTTT

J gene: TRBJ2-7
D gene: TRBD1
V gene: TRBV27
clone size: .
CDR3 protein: CASRSQGVGNEQYF
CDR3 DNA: TGTGCCAGCAGGAGCCAGGGGGTTGGCAACGAGCAGTACTTC

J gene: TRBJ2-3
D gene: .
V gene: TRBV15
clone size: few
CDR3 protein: CATSNGRGTTDTQYF
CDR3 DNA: TGTGCCACCAGCAACGGTCGCGGGACCACAGATACGCAGTATTTT

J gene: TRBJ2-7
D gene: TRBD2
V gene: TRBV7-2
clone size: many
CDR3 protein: CASSLGAQVGGFYEQYF
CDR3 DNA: TGTGCCAGCAGCTTAGGGGCTCAAGTGGGGGGGTTCTACGAGCAGTACTTC

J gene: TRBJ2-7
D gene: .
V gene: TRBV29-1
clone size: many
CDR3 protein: CSVLDTEQYF
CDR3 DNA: TGCAGCGTCCTAGACACCGAGCAGTACTTC

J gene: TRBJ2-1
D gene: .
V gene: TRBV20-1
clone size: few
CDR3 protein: CSGGSTTYNEQFF
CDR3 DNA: TGCAGTGGTGGGAGTACGACCTACAATGAGCAGTTCTTC